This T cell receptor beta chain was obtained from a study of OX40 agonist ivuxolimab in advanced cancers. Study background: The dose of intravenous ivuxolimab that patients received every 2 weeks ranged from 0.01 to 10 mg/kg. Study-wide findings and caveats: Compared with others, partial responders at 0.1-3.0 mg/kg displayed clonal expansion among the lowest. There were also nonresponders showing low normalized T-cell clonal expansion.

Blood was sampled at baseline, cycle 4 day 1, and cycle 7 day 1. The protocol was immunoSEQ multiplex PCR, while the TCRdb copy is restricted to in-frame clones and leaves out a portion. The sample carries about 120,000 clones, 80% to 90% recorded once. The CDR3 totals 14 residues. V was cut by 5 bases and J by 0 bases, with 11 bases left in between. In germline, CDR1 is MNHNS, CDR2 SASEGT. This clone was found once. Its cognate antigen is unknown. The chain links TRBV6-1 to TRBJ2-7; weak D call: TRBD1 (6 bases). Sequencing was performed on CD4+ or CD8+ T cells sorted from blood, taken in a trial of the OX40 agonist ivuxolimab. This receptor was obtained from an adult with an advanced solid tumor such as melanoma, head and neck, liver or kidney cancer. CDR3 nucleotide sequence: TGTGCCAGCAGTTTACAGGGCTTCTCCTACGAGCAGTACTTC. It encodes CASSLQGFSYEQYF.